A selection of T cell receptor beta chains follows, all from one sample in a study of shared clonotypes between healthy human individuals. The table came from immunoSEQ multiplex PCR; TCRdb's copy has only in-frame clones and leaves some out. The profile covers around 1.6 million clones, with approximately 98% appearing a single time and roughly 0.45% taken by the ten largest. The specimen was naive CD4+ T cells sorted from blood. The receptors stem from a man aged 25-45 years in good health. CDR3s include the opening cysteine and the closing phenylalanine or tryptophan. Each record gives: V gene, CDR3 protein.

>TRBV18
CASSLAQGWTVGYTF
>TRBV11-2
CASSLRQGVLGTEAFF
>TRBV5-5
CASSLEWSGRDEQYF
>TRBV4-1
CASSQDLSRRNQPQHF
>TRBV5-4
CASSLRPNTEAFF
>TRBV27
CASTRGGGLAGLYF
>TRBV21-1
CASSIRTQAYEQYF
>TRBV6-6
CATSGTFNEQFF
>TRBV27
CATREKLFF
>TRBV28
CASSPQGLNYGYTF
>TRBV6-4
CASSDSSLAAYNEQFF
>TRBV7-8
CASSLGLYYEQYF
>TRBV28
CASNNQPQHF
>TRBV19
CASSPASSGANVLTF
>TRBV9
CASSARWDNEQFF
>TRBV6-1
CASREQGAPGYGYTF
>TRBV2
CASRPDTFQGWNGYTF